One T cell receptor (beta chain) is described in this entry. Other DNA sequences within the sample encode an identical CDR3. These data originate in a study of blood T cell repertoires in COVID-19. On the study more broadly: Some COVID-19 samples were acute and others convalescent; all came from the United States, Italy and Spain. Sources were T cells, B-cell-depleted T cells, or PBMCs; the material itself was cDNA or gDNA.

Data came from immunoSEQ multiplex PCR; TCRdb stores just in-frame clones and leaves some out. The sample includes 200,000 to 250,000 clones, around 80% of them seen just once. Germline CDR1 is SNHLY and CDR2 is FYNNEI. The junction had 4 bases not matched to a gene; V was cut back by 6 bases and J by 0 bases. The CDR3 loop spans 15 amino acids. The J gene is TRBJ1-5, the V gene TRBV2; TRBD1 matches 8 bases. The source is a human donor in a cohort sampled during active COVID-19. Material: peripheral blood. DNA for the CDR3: TGTGCCAGCAGGAGGGACAGGAGTAGCAATCAGCCCCAGCATTTT. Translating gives CASRRDRSSNQPQHF.